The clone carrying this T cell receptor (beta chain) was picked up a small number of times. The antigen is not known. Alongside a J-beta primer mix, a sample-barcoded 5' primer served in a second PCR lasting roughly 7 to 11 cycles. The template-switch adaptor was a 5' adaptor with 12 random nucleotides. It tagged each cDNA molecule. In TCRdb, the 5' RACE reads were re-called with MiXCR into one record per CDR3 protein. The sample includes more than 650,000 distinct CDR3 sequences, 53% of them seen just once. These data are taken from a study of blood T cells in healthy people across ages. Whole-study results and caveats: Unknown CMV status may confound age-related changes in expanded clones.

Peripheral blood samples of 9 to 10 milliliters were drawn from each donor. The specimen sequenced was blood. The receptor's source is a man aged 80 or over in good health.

CDR3 amino acids: CASSTGSMNTEAFF. CDR3 bases: TGTGCCAGCAGTACCGGATCCATGAACACTGAAGCTTTCTTT. The J gene is TRBJ1-1, the V gene TRBV7-2; D unclear. Trimming removed 6 bases at V and 0 bases at J, with 11 bases between. The germline V gene encodes CDR1 SGHTA and CDR2 FQGNSA. This CDR3 contains 14 residues.